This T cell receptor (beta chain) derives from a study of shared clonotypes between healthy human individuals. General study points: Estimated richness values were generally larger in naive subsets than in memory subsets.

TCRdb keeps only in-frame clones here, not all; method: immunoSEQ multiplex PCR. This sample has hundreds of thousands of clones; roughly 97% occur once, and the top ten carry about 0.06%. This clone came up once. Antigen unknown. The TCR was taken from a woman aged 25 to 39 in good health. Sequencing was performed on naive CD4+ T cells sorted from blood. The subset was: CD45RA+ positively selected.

CDR3 amino acids: CASSLVAGTNTEAFF. The DNA of the CDR3 is TGTGCCAGCAGCTTAGTTGCAGGGACGAACACTGAAGCTTTCTTT. The chain is built from TRBV7-2 and TRBJ1-1; D perhaps matches TRBD1 (5 bases). This CDR3 is 15 amino acids long. V was cut by 1 base and J by 1 base, with 10 bases left in between. The germline V gene has CDR1 SGHTA and CDR2 FQGNSA.